This entry lists 2 T cell receptor beta chains sequenced from one sample in a study of immune heterogeneity within non-small cell lung tumors. For the TCR beta CDR3, multiplex PCR with 32 V and 13 J primers performed the amplification. TCRdb ran MiXCR on the multiplex PCR reads and lists one entry per CDR3 protein. The sample consists of over 14,000 distinct CDR3 sequences, about 30% of them appearing once. TCRs were amplified from about 620 ng gDNA of bulk tumor per sample. In surgery, several biopsies were collected from each primary tumor at widely spaced sites. Samples came from untreated patients having curative surgery for newly diagnosed non-small cell lung cancer. Input material: lung tumor tissue. These receptors were obtained from a woman aged 50 to 65 with non-small cell lung cancer.

V and J are TRBV28 and TRBJ2-3; TRBD2 matches at 11 bases. The J segment lost 5 bases and the V segment lost 3 bases, leaving 16 bases of the junction unmatched. Germline CDR1 is MDHEN and CDR2 is SYDVKM. The CDR3 covers 19 residues. Here the CDR3 DNA reads TGTGCCAGCAGTTTCTTCTACCCCTCGACTAGCGGGGTACTAGATACGCAGTATTTT. Protein sequence: CASSFFYPSTSGVLDTQYF.

This clonotype was counted many times. The rearrangement uses TRBV28 and TRBJ1-2; the D is unclear. The CDR3 is made up of 12 amino acids. From germline, CDR1 is MDHEN and CDR2 SYDVKM. The ends were cut back, 5 bases at V and 4 bases at J, with 8 bases in the middle. The CDR3 DNA follows: TGTGCCAGCAGTCGTCGGACCTATGGCTACACCTTC. This encodes CASSRRTYGYTF.